This TCR beta chain was sequenced for a study of T cell repertoires in cytomegalovirus infection. Study-level information: Both recently identified HLA-C-restricted and well-studied HLA-B-restricted CMV epitopes were used in the study. Both CMV infection and a matching HLA type were indicated by public TCR beta signatures.

With regard to this clonotype: Antigen: not known.

Trimming cost V 4 bases and J 5 bases; bases outside gene matches: 3. CDR1 MNHEY and CDR2 SMNVEV come from the germline V gene (reference sequence). CDR3 length: 15 amino acids. TCRdb redid the calling of the reads with MiXCR, one entry per CDR3 protein. The repertoire holds around 310,000 distinct CDR3 sequences, just under 30% seen once, with around 18% in the top ten. Whole-study findings and limits: CMV-specific TCR beta clonotypes restricted by HLA-C were the ones dominating the ex vivo response. People with CMV and the relevant HLA were identified by cumulative public TCR beta family frequency.

Sequences were derived from cultured PBMCs, sampled from culture after CMV antigen stimulation. The receptor was derived from a human donor in good health (CMV status not recorded). Some clones in this sample may be carry-over from other donors' samples. The J gene is TRBJ1-4, the V gene TRBV27; 11 nucleotides align to TRBD1. DNA for the CDR3: TGTGCCAGCAGTTCCTGGGACAGGGGGAATGAAAAACTGTTTTTT. Its translation is CASSSWDRGNEKLFF.